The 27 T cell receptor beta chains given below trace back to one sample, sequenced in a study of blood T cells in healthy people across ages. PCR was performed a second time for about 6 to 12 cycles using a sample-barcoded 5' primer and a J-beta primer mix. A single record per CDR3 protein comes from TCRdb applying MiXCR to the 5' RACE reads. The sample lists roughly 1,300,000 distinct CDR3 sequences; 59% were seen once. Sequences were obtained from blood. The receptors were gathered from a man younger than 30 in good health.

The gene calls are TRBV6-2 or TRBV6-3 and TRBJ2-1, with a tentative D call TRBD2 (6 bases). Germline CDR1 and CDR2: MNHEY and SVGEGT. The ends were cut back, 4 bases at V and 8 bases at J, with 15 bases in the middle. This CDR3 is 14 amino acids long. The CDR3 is CASSSTTRLDEQFF. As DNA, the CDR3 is TGTGCCAGCAGTTCGACGACTAGACTCGATGAGCAGTTCTTC.

The CDR3 DNA reads as TGTGCCAGCAGCTTTCCTCCCGGGACAGACTTCTGGGATGAGCAGTTCTTC. Protein: CASSFPPGTDFWDEQFF. This rearrangement joins TRBV7-9 to TRBJ2-1; 7 bases line up with TRBD1. Looked up from germline, CDR1 is SEHNR and CDR2 is FQNEAQ (reference sequence). CDR3 length: 17 amino acids. V lost 3 bases, J lost 8 bases, and 16 bases stayed unmatched.

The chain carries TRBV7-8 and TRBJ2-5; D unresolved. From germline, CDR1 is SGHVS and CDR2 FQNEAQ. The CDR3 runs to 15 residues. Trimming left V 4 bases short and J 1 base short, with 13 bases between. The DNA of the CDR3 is TGTGCCAGCAGCTCCCCGACAAAGGGCCAAGAGACCCAGTACTTC. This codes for CASSSPTKGQETQYF. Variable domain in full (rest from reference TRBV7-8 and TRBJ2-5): GAGVSQSPRYKVAKRGQDVALRCDPISGHVSLFWYQQALGQGPEFLTYFQNEAQLDKSGLPSDRFFAERPEGSVSTLKIQRTQQEDSAVYLCASSSPTKGQETQYFGPGTRLLVL.

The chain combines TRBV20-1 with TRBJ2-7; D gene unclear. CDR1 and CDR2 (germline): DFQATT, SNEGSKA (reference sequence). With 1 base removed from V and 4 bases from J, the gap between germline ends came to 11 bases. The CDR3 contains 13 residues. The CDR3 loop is CSARGSSGYEQYF. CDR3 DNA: TGCAGTGCTAGAGGCAGCAGTGGGTACGAGCAGTACTTC.

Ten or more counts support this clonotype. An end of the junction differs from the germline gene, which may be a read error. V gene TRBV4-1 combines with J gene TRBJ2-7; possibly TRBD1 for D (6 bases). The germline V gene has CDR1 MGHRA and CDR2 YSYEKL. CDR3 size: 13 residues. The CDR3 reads CASSLRDTYEQYF. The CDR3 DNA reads TGTGCCAGCAGCCTCCGGGACACCTACGAGCAGTACTTC.

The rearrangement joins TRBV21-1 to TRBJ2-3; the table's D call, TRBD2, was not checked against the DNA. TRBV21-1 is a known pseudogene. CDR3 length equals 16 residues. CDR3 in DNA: TGTGCCAGCCTCCCGCTTGGCCCAGGATTAGCAGATACGCAGTATTTT. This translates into CASLPLGPGLADTQYF.

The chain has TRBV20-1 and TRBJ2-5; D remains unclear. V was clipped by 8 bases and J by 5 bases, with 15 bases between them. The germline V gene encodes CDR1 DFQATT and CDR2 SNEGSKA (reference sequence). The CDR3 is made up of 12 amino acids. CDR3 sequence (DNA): TGCAGTCGGTCGGCGGATACCGAGACCCAGTACTTC. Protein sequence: CSRSADTETQYF.

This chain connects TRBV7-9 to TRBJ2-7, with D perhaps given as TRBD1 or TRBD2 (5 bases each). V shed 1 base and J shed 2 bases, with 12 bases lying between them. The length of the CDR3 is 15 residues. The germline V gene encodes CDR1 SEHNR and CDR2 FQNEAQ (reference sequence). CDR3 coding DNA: TGTGCCAGCAGCTTAGAAGGGACCGCCGCCTACGAGCAGTACTTC. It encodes CASSLEGTAAYEQYF.

The CDR3 DNA is TGTGCCAGCAGCTTAATGGAGAATTCACCCCTCCACTTT. Encoded protein: CASSLMENSPLHF. The chain is built from TRBV7-2 and TRBJ1-6; D is unclear. CDR1 and CDR2 from the germline V gene are SGHTA and FQGNSA. The CDR3 extends over 13 amino acids. V lost 2 bases and J lost 7, with 6 bases in between.

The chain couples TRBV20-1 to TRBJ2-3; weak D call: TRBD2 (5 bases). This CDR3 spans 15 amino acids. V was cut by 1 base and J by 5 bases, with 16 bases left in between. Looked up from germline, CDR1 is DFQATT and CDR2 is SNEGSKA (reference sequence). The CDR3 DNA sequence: TGCAGTGCTAGAGGTTACAGCCCTCGGGGAGATACGCAGTATTTT. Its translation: CSARGYSPRGDTQYF.

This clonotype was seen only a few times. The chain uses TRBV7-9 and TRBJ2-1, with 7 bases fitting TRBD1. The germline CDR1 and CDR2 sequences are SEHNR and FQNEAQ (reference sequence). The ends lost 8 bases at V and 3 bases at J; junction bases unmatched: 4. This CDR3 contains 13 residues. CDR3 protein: CASGRDSYNEQFF. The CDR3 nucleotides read TGTGCCAGCGGTCGGGACAGCTACAATGAGCAGTTCTTC.

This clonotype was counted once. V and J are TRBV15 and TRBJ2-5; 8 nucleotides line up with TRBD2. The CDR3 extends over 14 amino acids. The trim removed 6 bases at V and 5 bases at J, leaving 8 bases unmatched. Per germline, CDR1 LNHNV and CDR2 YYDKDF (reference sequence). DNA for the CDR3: TGTGCCACCAGGGACGGACTAGCAGAGGAGACCCAGTACTTC. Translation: CATRDGLAEETQYF.

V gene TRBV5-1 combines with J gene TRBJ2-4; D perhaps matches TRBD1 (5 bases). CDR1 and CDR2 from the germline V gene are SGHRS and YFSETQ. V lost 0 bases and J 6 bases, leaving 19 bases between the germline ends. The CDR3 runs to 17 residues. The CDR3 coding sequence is TGCGCCAGCAGCTTGGTGGCAGGGCTATCCCCGGGAAACATTCAGTACTTC. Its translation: CASSLVAGLSPGNIQYF.

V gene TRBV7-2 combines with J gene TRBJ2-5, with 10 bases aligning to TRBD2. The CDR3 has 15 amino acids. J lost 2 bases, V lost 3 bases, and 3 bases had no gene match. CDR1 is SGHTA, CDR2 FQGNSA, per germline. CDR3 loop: CASSFGTSAQETQYF. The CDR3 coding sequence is TGTGCCAGCAGCTTCGGGACTAGCGCACAAGAGACCCAGTACTTC.

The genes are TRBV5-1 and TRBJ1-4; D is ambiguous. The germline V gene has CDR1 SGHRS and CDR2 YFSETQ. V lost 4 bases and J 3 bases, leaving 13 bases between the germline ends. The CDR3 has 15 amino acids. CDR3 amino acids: CASSPQLASNEKLFF. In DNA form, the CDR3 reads TGCGCCAGCAGCCCCCAATTAGCGTCTAATGAAAAACTGTTTTTT.

Written as DNA, the CDR3 is TGCGCCAGCAGCGATAGCGGGACAACCTACAATGAGCAGTTCTTC. Amino acid sequence: CASSDSGTTYNEQFF. The J gene is TRBJ2-1, the V gene TRBV5-1, with 8 nucleotides matching TRBD2. The CDR3 extends over 15 amino acids. Losses at the gene ends were 4 bases for V and 2 bases for J; bases not matched to a gene: 5. Germline CDR1 reads SGHRS; CDR2 reads YFSETQ.

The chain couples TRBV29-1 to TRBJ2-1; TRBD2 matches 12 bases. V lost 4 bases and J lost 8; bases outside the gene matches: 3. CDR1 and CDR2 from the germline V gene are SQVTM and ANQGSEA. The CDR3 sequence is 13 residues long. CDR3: CSVASGGVYEQFF. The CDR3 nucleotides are TGCAGCGTTGCTAGCGGGGGGGTCTATGAGCAGTTCTTC.

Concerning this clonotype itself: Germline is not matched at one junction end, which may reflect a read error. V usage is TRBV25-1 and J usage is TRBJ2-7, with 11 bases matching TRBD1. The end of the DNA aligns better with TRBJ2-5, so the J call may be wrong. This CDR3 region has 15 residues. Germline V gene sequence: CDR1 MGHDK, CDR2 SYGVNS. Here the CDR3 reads CACSTGTGGGETQYF. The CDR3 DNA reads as TGTGCCTGCAGTACGGGGACAGGGGGTGGAGAGACCCAGTACTTC.

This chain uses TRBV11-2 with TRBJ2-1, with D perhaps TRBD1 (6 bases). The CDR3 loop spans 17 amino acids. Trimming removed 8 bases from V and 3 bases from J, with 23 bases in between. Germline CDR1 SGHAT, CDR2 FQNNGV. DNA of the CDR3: TGTGCCAGCGCCCCGGGCAGGGGTCTGAGGGTCTACAATGAGCAGTTCTTC. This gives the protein CASAPGRGLRVYNEQFF.

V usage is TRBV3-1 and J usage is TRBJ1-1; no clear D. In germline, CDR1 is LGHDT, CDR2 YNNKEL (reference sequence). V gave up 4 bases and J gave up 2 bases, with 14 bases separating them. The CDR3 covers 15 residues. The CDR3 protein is CASSPSRTDNTEAFF. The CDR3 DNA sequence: TGTGCCAGCAGCCCATCCAGGACGGATAACACTGAAGCTTTCTTT.

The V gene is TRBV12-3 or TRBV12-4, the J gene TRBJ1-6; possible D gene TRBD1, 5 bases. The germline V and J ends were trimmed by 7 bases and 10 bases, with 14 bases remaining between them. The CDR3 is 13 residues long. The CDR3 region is CASMLQGDSPLHF. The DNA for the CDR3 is TGTGCCAGCATGCTTCAGGGTGACTCACCCCTCCACTTT.

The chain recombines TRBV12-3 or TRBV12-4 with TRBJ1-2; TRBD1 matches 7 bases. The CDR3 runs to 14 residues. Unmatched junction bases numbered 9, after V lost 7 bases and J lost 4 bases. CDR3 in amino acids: CASTRGTEPYGYTF. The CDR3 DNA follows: TGTGCCAGCACCCGAGGGACAGAGCCCTATGGCTACACCTTC.

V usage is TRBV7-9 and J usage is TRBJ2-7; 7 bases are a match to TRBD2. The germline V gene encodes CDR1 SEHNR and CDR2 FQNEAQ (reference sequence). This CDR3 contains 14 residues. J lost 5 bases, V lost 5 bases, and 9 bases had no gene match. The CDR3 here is CASSPRTRTDEQYF. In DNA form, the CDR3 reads TGTGCCAGCAGCCCTCGGACTAGAACCGACGAGCAGTACTTC.

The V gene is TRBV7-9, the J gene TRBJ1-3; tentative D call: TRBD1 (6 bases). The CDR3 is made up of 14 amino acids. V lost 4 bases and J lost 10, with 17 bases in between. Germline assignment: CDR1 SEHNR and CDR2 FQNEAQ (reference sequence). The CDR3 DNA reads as TGTGCCAGCAGCTCAACGACAGGCTTGAATACCATATATTTT. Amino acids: CASSSTTGLNTIYF.

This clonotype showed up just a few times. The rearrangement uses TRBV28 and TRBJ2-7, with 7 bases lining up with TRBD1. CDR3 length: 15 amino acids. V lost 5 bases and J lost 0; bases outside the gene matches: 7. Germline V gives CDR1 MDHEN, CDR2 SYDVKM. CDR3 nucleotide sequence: TGTGCCAGCAGTCAACCTTGGGACAGCTCCTACGAGCAGTACTTC. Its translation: CASSQPWDSSYEQYF.

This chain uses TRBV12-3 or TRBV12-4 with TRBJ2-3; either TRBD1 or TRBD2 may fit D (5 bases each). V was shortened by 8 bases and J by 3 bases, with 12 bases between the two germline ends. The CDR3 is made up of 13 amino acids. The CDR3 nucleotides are TGTGCCAGCCGGGACCTAGGAACAGATACGCAGTATTTT. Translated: CASRDLGTDTQYF.

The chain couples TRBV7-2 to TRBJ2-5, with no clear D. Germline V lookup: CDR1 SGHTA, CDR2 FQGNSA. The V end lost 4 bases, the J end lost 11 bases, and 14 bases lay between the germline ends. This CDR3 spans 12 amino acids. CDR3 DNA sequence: TGTGCCAGCAGCTCTCCCGGCAATGAGCAGTACTTC. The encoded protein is CASSSPGNEQYF.